What follows describes a single T cell receptor beta chain. Donors, healthy HIV-negative adults, lacked recent acute infections or vaccinations. Splitting of CD4+ cells produced CD45RA+ naive and CD45RA-negative memory subsets. The source of the sample is a study of shared clonotypes between healthy human individuals. Generated by immunoSEQ multiplex PCR, the TCRdb table keeps only in-frame clones and is missing some. Among 900,000 to 1,200,000 clones listed, about 84% were seen once. V lost 3 bases to trimming and J lost 3 bases, with 15 bases between them. This CDR3 spans 16 amino acids. Per germline, CDR1 MNHNS and CDR2 SASEGT.

The sequencing sample was made of memory CD4+ T cells from PBMCs. Described subset: CD45RA-negative fraction. The sequence was obtained from a man aged 18 to 29 in good health. Some clones in this sample may be carry-over from other donors' samples. The V call is TRBV6-1, the J call TRBJ2-1, with D unresolved. For the CDR3, the DNA is TGTGCCAGCAGTGAGGAGACGAGTTCCTACTACAATGAGCAGTTCTTC. Amino acids: CASSEETSSYYNEQFF.